The next 20 T cell receptor beta chains were all read from a single sample in a study of beta chain features in type 1 diabetes. Points from the study as a whole: In all four CD4+ subsets, TCRB CDR3 length was significantly, moderately reduced in type 1 diabetes.

Antigen specificity for these receptors is unknown. Investigators reverse transcribed all isolated RNA, so they sequenced expressed TCRB transcripts. Here immunoSEQ multiplex PCR was the method, and the copy in TCRdb shows in-frame clones only, minus some. This sample has hundreds of thousands of clones, with over 13% found just once. Source material: naive CD4+ T cells from blood. The source is a man between 18 and 29 years old with type 1 diabetes.

The chain is built from TRBV18 and TRBJ2-2; D uncertain. CDR1 KGHSH and CDR2 LQKENI come from the germline V gene. V shed 6 bases and J shed 5 bases, with 19 bases lying between them. CDR3 length equals 16 residues. CDR3: CASSPELPSRTGELFF. The CDR3 DNA follows: TGTGCCAGCTCTCCCGAGCTGCCCTCGAGGACCGGGGAGCTGTTTTTT.

This rearrangement joins TRBV30 to TRBJ1-1; weak D call: TRBD1 (5 bases). The CDR3 has 14 residues. CDR1 and CDR2 (germline): GTSNPN, SVGIG (reference sequence). V was cut by 4 bases and J by 0 bases, with 12 bases left in between. CDR3 in DNA: TGTGCCTGGACGGGACTGACCATGAACACTGAAGCTTTCTTT. Its protein is CAWTGLTMNTEAFF.

CDR3 sequence: CAWSLMRTEAFF. The CDR3 nucleotides read TGTGCCTGGAGCCTCATGAGGACTGAAGCTTTCTTT. The rearrangement links TRBV30 to TRBJ1-1; D unresolved. V shed 3 bases and J shed 5 bases, with 10 bases lying between them. CDR1 GTSNPN and CDR2 SVGIG come from the germline V gene (reference sequence). The CDR3 spans 12 residues.

J is TRBJ2-1 and V is TRBV7-2; D may be TRBD1 (6 bases). Germline V lookup: CDR1 SGHTA, CDR2 FQGNSA. The CDR3 is made up of 15 amino acids. Trimming left V 5 bases short and J 0 bases short, with 11 bases between. CDR3 sequence (DNA): TGTGCCAGCAGCCCCGACAGGAACTCCTACAATGAGCAGTTCTTC. It encodes CASSPDRNSYNEQFF. The full variable domain, rest sourced from reference TRBV7-2 and TRBJ2-1, is GAGVSQSPSNKVTEKGKDVELRCDPISGHTALYWYRQSLGQGLEFLIYFQGNSAPDKSGLPSDRFSAERTGGSVSTLTIQRTQQEDSAVYLCASSPDRNSYNEQFFGPGTRLTVL.

This clone was observed a handful of times. The rearrangement uses TRBV4-2 and TRBJ2-5, with D hard to call. Trimming stripped 6 bases from V and 0 bases from J, with 8 bases between. Germline CDR1 LGHNA, CDR2 YNFKEQ. CDR3 length: 13 residues. CDR3 residues: CASSFRDQETQYF. CDR3 coding DNA: TGTGCCAGCAGTTTTCGGGACCAAGAGACCCAGTACTTC.

CDR3 coding DNA: TGCGCCAGCAGCTTTGGGGAGGTTTATGGCTACACCTTC. This encodes CASSFGEVYGYTF. The rearrangement joins TRBV5-1 to TRBJ1-2; D unclear. The CDR3 is made up of 13 amino acids. Germline CDR1 SGHRS, CDR2 YFSETQ. The V and J ends lost 2 bases and 5 bases respectively, with 10 bases between them.

This clone occurred a few times. This sequence joins TRBV14 and TRBJ2-1, with D hard to call. CDR1 SGHDN and CDR2 FVKESK come from the germline V gene. CDR3 length: 19 residues. Between the trimmed V and J ends, which lost 4 bases and 5 bases, there was a span of 27 bases. This chain's CDR3 is CASSRLYWQPDSIDNEQFF. Here the CDR3 DNA reads TGTGCCAGCAGCCGCTTATATTGGCAGCCAGACTCGATCGACAATGAGCAGTTCTTC.

This clone was found a few times. The chain is built from TRBV7-9 and TRBJ1-1, with D unresolved. Germline V gives CDR1 SEHNR, CDR2 FQNEAQ (reference sequence). The CDR3 loop spans 14 amino acids. V was clipped by 1 base and J by 1 base, with 7 bases between them. The CDR3 DNA reads as TGTGCCAGCAGCTTAGAAGATGGGAACACTGAAGCTTTCTTT. Translated: CASSLEDGNTEAFF.

This clone was picked up a small number of times. The rearrangement links TRBV27 to TRBJ2-1, with 8 positions matching TRBD2. This CDR3 region has 15 residues. Unmatched junction bases numbered 6, after V lost 2 bases and J lost 6 bases. Looked up from germline, CDR1 is MNHEY and CDR2 is SMNVEV (reference sequence). The CDR3: CASSLGAGAFNEQFF. DNA of the CDR3: TGTGCCAGCAGTTTAGGAGCGGGAGCTTTCAATGAGCAGTTCTTC.

This clone was counted between two and nine times. The chain recombines TRBV5-1 with TRBJ2-3; D is uncertain. The CDR3 loop spans 14 amino acids. Trimming took 3 bases from V and 4 from J, leaving 12 bases between them. Germline lookup yields CDR1 SGHRS and CDR2 YFSETQ. CDR3 residues: CASSSIPSSDTQYF. The CDR3 bases are TGCGCCAGCAGCTCGATCCCAAGCTCAGATACGCAGTATTTT.

This sequence joins TRBV18 and TRBJ2-1, with D maybe TRBD2 (5 bases). The CDR3 sequence is 13 residues long. Germline-derived CDR1 and CDR2 are KGHSH and LQKENI. Trimming left V 2 bases short and J 12 bases short, with 14 bases between. This CDR3 is CASSPTLREGQFF. CDR3 DNA sequence: TGTGCCAGCTCACCAACCCTTCGGGAAGGGCAGTTCTTC.

The rearrangement links TRBV6-5 to TRBJ1-5, with D unresolved. The CDR3 is 14 amino acids. Germline V gene lookup returns CDR1 MNHEY and CDR2 SVGAGI. The V and J ends lost 6 bases and 5 bases respectively, with 14 bases between them. As DNA, the CDR3 is TGTGCCAGCAGCACGCAGAGGGATTATCAGCCCCAGCATTTT. Amino acid sequence: CASSTQRDYQPQHF.

The V and J genes are TRBV9 and TRBJ1-2; D is uncertain. There are 14 residues in the CDR3. Germline V gene sequence: CDR1 SGDLS, CDR2 YYNGEE. The V end was cut by 4 bases, the J end by 5 bases, with 15 bases between. For the CDR3, the DNA is TGTGCCAGCAGCCCCTCGGGGTCGGGGTATGGCTACACCTTC. It is translated as CASSPSGSGYGYTF.

The CDR3 sequence is CASSLARGSMNTEAFF. For the CDR3, the DNA is TGCGCCAGCAGCTTGGCCAGGGGCAGCATGAACACTGAAGCTTTCTTT. The rearrangement joins TRBV5-1 to TRBJ1-1, with D tentatively TRBD1 (6 bases). The CDR3 runs 16 residues. V was cut by 0 bases and J by 0 bases, with 12 bases left in between. CDR1 is SGHRS, CDR2 YFSETQ, per germline.

CDR3 protein: CASSLRQGAGEQYF. The CDR3 region has the DNA TGTGCCAGCAGCCTCAGACAGGGAGCAGGGGAGCAGTACTTC. The rearrangement joins TRBV11-2 to TRBJ2-7; 7 bases line up with TRBD1. Germline V lookup: CDR1 SGHAT, CDR2 FQNNGV. The CDR3 length is 14 residues. V shed 5 bases and J 7 bases; nucleotides not matched to a gene: 11. Combining the CDR3 with reference TRBV11-2 and TRBJ2-7 gives the whole variable domain EAGVAQSPRYKIIEKRQSVAFWCNPISGHATLYWYQQILGQGPKLLIQFQNNGVVDDSQLPKDRFSAERLKGVDSTLKIQPAKLEDSAVYLCASSLRQGAGEQYFGPGTRLTVT.

This clone was detected a few times. The chain combines TRBV25-1 with TRBJ2-1; D may be TRBD2 (5 bases). Trimming stripped 8 bases from V and 0 bases from J, with 14 bases between. The germline gives CDR1 MGHDK, CDR2 SYGVNS. CDR3 length: 15 amino acids. CDR3 residues: CASAPGGGSYNEQFF. The CDR3 DNA reads as TGTGCCAGCGCCCCGGGCGGAGGCTCCTACAATGAGCAGTTCTTC.

This clone was seen a few times. The chain carries TRBV4-3 and TRBJ2-7; 7 bases map to TRBD1. V dropped 0 bases and J dropped 2; count of bases not matched to a gene: 7. This CDR3 spans 16 amino acids. Germline CDR1 LGHNA, CDR2 YSLEER. The CDR3, as DNA: TGCGCCAGCAGCCAAGAGGGCAGGGGGTCGACCTACGAGCAGTACTTC. This translates into CASSQEGRGSTYEQYF.

V gene TRBV23-1 combines with J gene TRBJ1-5; D gene unclear. TRBV23-1 belongs to the ORF category, with a function that is uncertain. CDR3 length equals 16 residues. V lost 8 bases and J 6 bases, leaving 23 bases between the germline ends. The DNA for the CDR3 is TGCGCCAGCCCTTTGGGTTTGGAGGGTCAAGGTCAGCCCCAGCATTTT. Encoded protein: CASPLGLEGQGQPQHF.

This clone was recorded a few times. The genes are TRBV30 and TRBJ1-5; the match to TRBD1 covers 9 bases. The CDR3 contains 15 residues. CDR1 and CDR2 from the germline V gene are GTSNPN and SVGIG (reference sequence). V lost 0 bases to trimming and J lost 6 bases; unmatched junction nucleotides: 6. CDR3 region: CAWSVRGQGSQPQHF. Here the CDR3 DNA reads TGTGCCTGGAGTGTACGGGGACAGGGATCTCAGCCCCAGCATTTT.

A few counts support this clone. The CDR3 DNA sequence: TGTGCCAGCAGCTTATATTCAGGACTAGCGAATGCCGGGGAGCTGTTTTTT. Amino acids: CASSLYSGLANAGELFF. The rearrangement uses TRBV11-1 and TRBJ2-2; 9 bases line up with TRBD2. The germline V gene has CDR1 SGHAT and CDR2 FQDESV (reference sequence). The J segment lost 6 bases and the V segment lost 2 bases, leaving 10 bases of the junction unmatched. This CDR3 contains 17 residues.